The rows below give T cell receptor beta chains drawn from one sample of a study of blood T cell repertoires in COVID-19. Here immunoSEQ multiplex PCR was the method, and the copy in TCRdb shows in-frame clones only, minus some. The sample yields 200,000 or so clones, approximately 90% seen once. The source material was PBMCs or T cells enriched from blood (not recorded which). The receptors were sampled from a woman aged 25 to 39 who had recovered from COVID-19. CDR3s include the opening cysteine and the closing phenylalanine or tryptophan. A D gene is named only where the DNA matches it firmly. Some rows have no size entry. The others give once, few or many, or a class for an expanded clone.

clone size: .
CDR3 length: 13
V gene: TRBV9
J gene: TRBJ2-5
D gene: .
CDR3 DNA: TGTGCCAGCAGCGTAGACGGGGAAGAGACCCAGTACTTC
CDR3 protein: CASSVDGEETQYF

clone size: .
CDR3 length: 15
V gene: TRBV14
J gene: TRBJ1-6
D gene: .
CDR3 DNA: TGTGCCAGCAGCCAGGATCGGGACTCATGGTCACCCCTCCACTTT
CDR3 protein: CASSQDRDSWSPLHF

clone size: .
CDR3 length: 18
V gene: TRBV12-5
J gene: TRBJ1-5
D gene: .
CDR3 DNA: TGTGCTAGTGGTTTAACCGGGACTTTCCTCAAAAGCAATCAGCCCCAGCATTTT
CDR3 protein: CASGLTGTFLKSNQPQHF

clone size: few
CDR3 length: 14
V gene: TRBV5-1
J gene: TRBJ1-4
D gene: .
CDR3 DNA: TGCGCCAGCAGCTTGGAAAATATTAATGAAAAACTGTTTTTT
CDR3 protein: CASSLENINEKLFF

clone size: .
CDR3 length: 14
V gene: TRBV4-2
J gene: TRBJ2-2
D gene: .
CDR3 DNA: TGTGCCAGCAGCCAAGAACGGGGAATCGGGGAGCTGTTTTTT
CDR3 protein: CASSQERGIGELFF

clone size: .
CDR3 length: 15
V gene: TRBV5-1
J gene: TRBJ2-2
D gene: TRBD1
CDR3 DNA: TGCGCCAGCAGCATGACAGGGGGGTACACCGGGGAGCTGTTTTTT
CDR3 protein: CASSMTGGYTGELFF

clone size: .
CDR3 length: 16
V gene: TRBV7-3
J gene: TRBJ1-1
D gene: .
CDR3 DNA: TGTGCCAGCAGCTTAATTGGGGGCGAGGTAGAGACTGAAGCTTTCTTT
CDR3 protein: CASSLIGGEVETEAFF

clone size: .
CDR3 length: 18
V gene: TRBV7-6
J gene: TRBJ1-3
D gene: TRBD1
CDR3 DNA: TGTGCCAGCAGCCCCTCCGGGACAGGGGAGGTGTGGGGAAACACCATATATTTT
CDR3 protein: CASSPSGTGEVWGNTIYF

clone size: .
CDR3 length: 12
V gene: TRBV4-3
J gene: TRBJ1-6
D gene: .
CDR3 DNA: TGCGCCAGCAGCCAGCGGAATTCACCCCTCCACTTT
CDR3 protein: CASSQRNSPLHF

clone size: few
CDR3 length: 13
V gene: TRBV25-1
J gene: TRBJ2-5
D gene: .
CDR3 DNA: TGTGCCAGCAGTGAATTGACTGAAGAGACCCAGTACTTC
CDR3 protein: CASSELTEETQYF

clone size: .
CDR3 length: 15
V gene: TRBV11-3
J gene: TRBJ2-5
D gene: TRBD2
CDR3 DNA: TGTGCCAGCAGCTTAGGACTAGCGGGGCAAGAGACCCAGTACTTC
CDR3 protein: CASSLGLAGQETQYF

clone size: .
CDR3 length: 16
V gene: TRBV4-1
J gene: TRBJ2-3
D gene: .
CDR3 DNA: TGCGCCAGCAGCCAAGACCACGGGAGTAGCACAGATACGCAGTATTTT
CDR3 protein: CASSQDHGSSTDTQYF

clone size: few
CDR3 length: 15
V gene: TRBV9
J gene: TRBJ1-2
D gene: TRBD1
CDR3 DNA: TGTGCCAGCAGCGTAGGGACAGGGGGCGAGAGGGGCTACACCTTC
CDR3 protein: CASSVGTGGERGYTF

clone size: once
CDR3 length: 15
V gene: TRBV9
J gene: TRBJ1-4
D gene: .
CDR3 DNA: TGTGCCAGCAGCGTAGTTTCAGGAGGGATTGAAAAACTGTTTTTT
CDR3 protein: CASSVVSGGIEKLFF

clone size: .
CDR3 length: 15
V gene: TRBV5-1
J gene: TRBJ1-3
D gene: TRBD1
CDR3 DNA: TGCGCCAGCAGCGACTGGACAGGGTCGAAAAACACCATATATTTT
CDR3 protein: CASSDWTGSKNTIYF

clone size: .
CDR3 length: 14
V gene: TRBV7-2
J gene: TRBJ2-3
D gene: TRBD1
CDR3 DNA: TGTGCCAGCAGCTTAGTTTCAGGGGGAGATACGCAGTATTTT
CDR3 protein: CASSLVSGGDTQYF

clone size: .
CDR3 length: 15
V gene: TRBV6-5
J gene: TRBJ1-2
D gene: .
CDR3 DNA: TGTGCCAGCAGTTATTCAGAGGGTACTAACTATGGCTACACCTTC
CDR3 protein: CASSYSEGTNYGYTF

clone size: .
CDR3 length: 10
V gene: TRBV29-1
J gene: TRBJ1-4
D gene: .
CDR3 DNA: TGCAGCGCCTCGGATGAAAAACTGTTTTTT
CDR3 protein: CSASDEKLFF